This is a list of T cell receptor beta chains from one sample in a study of lymphopenia after photon versus proton radiotherapy. This table comes from immunoSEQ multiplex PCR, and its TCRdb copy is limited to in-frame clones, with some not included. The sample shows approximately 91,000 clones, approximately 82% of them seen only once. Source: peripheral blood, taken from a patient treated with proton-based radiotherapy. These receptors were obtained from a man in his sixties with pancreatic cancer. CDR3s include the opening cysteine and the closing phenylalanine or tryptophan. The D gene is left open where the match is weak. Only part of the rows carry a size: once, few, many, or a class if the clone is expanded.

J gene: TRBJ1-2
D gene: NA
clone size: NA
V gene: TRBV28
CDR3 protein: CASSKFVGAVDGYTF
CDR3 DNA: TGTGCCAGCAGTAAGTTCGTGGGGGCGGTTGATGGCTACACCTTC

J gene: TRBJ2-3
D gene: NA
clone size: once
V gene: TRBV6-6
CDR3 protein: CASTTRDTQYF
CDR3 DNA: TGTGCCAGCACGACTAGAGATACGCAGTATTTT

J gene: TRBJ1-5
D gene: NA
clone size: NA
V gene: TRBV28
CDR3 protein: CASRALERFHSNQPQHF
CDR3 DNA: TGTGCCAGCAGGGCCCTTGAGAGGTTCCATAGCAATCAGCCCCAGCATTTT

J gene: TRBJ1-2
D gene: NA
clone size: NA
V gene: TRBV28
CDR3 protein: CASSSPPAGYTF
CDR3 DNA: TGTGCCAGCAGCTCCCCTCCTGCTGGCTACACCTTC

J gene: TRBJ1-4
D gene: NA
clone size: NA
V gene: TRBV6-1
CDR3 protein: CASSDWGKLFF
CDR3 DNA: TGTGCCAGCAGTGATTGGGGAAAACTGTTTTTT

J gene: TRBJ2-3
D gene: NA
clone size: NA
V gene: TRBV11-3
CDR3 protein: CASDLGGFTTDTQYF
CDR3 DNA: TGTGCCAGCGATTTAGGCGGGTTTACCACAGATACGCAGTATTTT

J gene: TRBJ2-7
D gene: TRBD1
clone size: NA
V gene: TRBV28
CDR3 protein: CASSQPPGTGRSYEQYF
CDR3 DNA: TGTGCCAGCAGTCAACCCCCCGGGACAGGACGCTCCTACGAGCAGTACTTC

J gene: TRBJ2-1
D gene: TRBD2
clone size: NA
V gene: TRBV5-1
CDR3 protein: CASSRTSGPVVEQFF
CDR3 DNA: TGCGCCAGCAGCAGGACTAGCGGCCCTGTCGTTGAGCAGTTCTTC

J gene: TRBJ1-2
D gene: NA
clone size: few
V gene: TRBV6-1
CDR3 protein: CASSLDVRSYGYTF
CDR3 DNA: TGTGCCAGCAGTCTAGACGTAAGATCCTATGGCTACACCTTC

J gene: TRBJ2-6
D gene: TRBD1
clone size: NA
V gene: TRBV5-1
CDR3 protein: CASSRTTGTGFGGANVLTF
CDR3 DNA: TGCGCCAGCAGCCGCACTACCGGGACAGGGTTCGGTGGGGCCAACGTCCTGACTTTC

J gene: TRBJ2-7
D gene: NA
clone size: NA
V gene: TRBV6-6
CDR3 protein: CASSYRGAGSYEQYF
CDR3 DNA: TGTGCCAGCAGTTACCGGGGGGCGGGCTCCTACGAGCAGTACTTC

J gene: TRBJ2-5
D gene: NA
clone size: NA
V gene: TRBV6-5
CDR3 protein: CASTERETQYF
CDR3 DNA: TGTGCCAGCACCGAGAGAGAGACCCAGTACTTC

J gene: TRBJ2-7
D gene: NA
clone size: NA
V gene: TRBV7-2
CDR3 protein: CASREQGLPGHEQYF
CDR3 DNA: TGTGCCAGCAGGGAACAGGGCCTACCCGGACACGAGCAGTACTTC

J gene: TRBJ2-1
D gene: NA
clone size: few
V gene: TRBV5-5
CDR3 protein: CASSGTLLASQGQFF
CDR3 DNA: TGTGCCAGCAGCGGGACCCTACTAGCTTCCCAAGGGCAGTTCTTC

J gene: TRBJ2-7
D gene: TRBD1
clone size: few
V gene: TRBV7-2
CDR3 protein: CASSKGQGPYEQYF
CDR3 DNA: TGTGCCAGCAGTAAGGGACAGGGTCCCTACGAGCAGTACTTC

J gene: TRBJ2-3
D gene: TRBD2
clone size: NA
V gene: TRBV10-3
CDR3 protein: CAISDRGLAGADTQYF
CDR3 DNA: TGTGCCATCAGTGACCGGGGACTAGCGGGAGCAGATACGCAGTATTTT

J gene: TRBJ2-1
D gene: NA
clone size: once
V gene: TRBV21-1
CDR3 protein: CASSKVAAGPYNEQFF
CDR3 DNA: TGTGCCAGCAGCAAAGTGGCGGCAGGCCCCTACAATGAGCAGTTCTTC

J gene: TRBJ2-7
D gene: NA
clone size: NA
V gene: TRBV5-1
CDR3 protein: CASSLSSGFEQYF
CDR3 DNA: TGCGCCAGCAGCTTGTCCTCGGGCTTCGAGCAGTACTTC

J gene: TRBJ2-7
D gene: TRBD2
clone size: NA
V gene: TRBV9
CDR3 protein: CASSVVSGREQYF
CDR3 DNA: TGTGCCAGCAGCGTAGTTAGCGGGAGGGAGCAGTACTTC

J gene: TRBJ2-2
D gene: TRBD1
clone size: NA
V gene: TRBV19
CDR3 protein: CASRWGTGIANTGELFF
CDR3 DNA: TGTGCCAGTAGATGGGGGACAGGGATCGCGAACACCGGGGAGCTGTTTTTT

J gene: TRBJ2-7
D gene: NA
clone size: NA
V gene: TRBV28
CDR3 protein: CASSLLRGTYEQYF
CDR3 DNA: TGTGCCAGCAGTTTATTAAGGGGGACCTACGAGCAGTACTTC

J gene: TRBJ2-1
D gene: TRBD1
clone size: NA
V gene: TRBV15
CDR3 protein: CATSGAGTGFREQFF
CDR3 DNA: TGTGCCACCAGCGGAGCCGGGACAGGGTTTCGTGAGCAGTTCTTC

J gene: TRBJ2-7
D gene: NA
clone size: NA
V gene: TRBV18
CDR3 protein: CASSPLPTNRGTLFSEQYF
CDR3 DNA: TGTGCCAGCTCACCACTACCGACAAATAGAGGGACGCTTTTCTCCGAGCAGTACTTC

J gene: TRBJ2-3
D gene: NA
clone size: NA
V gene: TRBV11-2
CDR3 protein: CASTLGPTYTQYF
CDR3 DNA: TGTGCCAGCACCCTAGGGCCTACTTATACGCAGTATTTT

J gene: TRBJ1-2
D gene: TRBD1
clone size: NA
V gene: TRBV11-1
CDR3 protein: CASSLSGGNYGYTF
CDR3 DNA: TGTGCCAGCAGCTTGTCAGGGGGGAACTATGGCTACACCTTC

J gene: TRBJ1-2
D gene: TRBD1
clone size: few
V gene: TRBV30
CDR3 protein: CAYLQGAIYGYTF
CDR3 DNA: TGTGCCTATCTACAGGGGGCGATCTATGGCTACACCTTC

J gene: TRBJ1-1
D gene: NA
clone size: NA
V gene: TRBV27
CDR3 protein: CATPPVLNTEAFF
CDR3 DNA: TGTGCCACCCCTCCAGTTTTAAACACTGAAGCTTTCTTT

J gene: TRBJ1-5
D gene: NA
clone size: NA
V gene: TRBV18
CDR3 protein: CASSPSVQGGNQPQHF
CDR3 DNA: TGTGCCAGCTCACCCTCGGTACAGGGAGGCAATCAGCCCCAGCATTTT

J gene: TRBJ1-2
D gene: TRBD1
clone size: NA
V gene: TRBV6-5
CDR3 protein: CASRTPGQLYGYTF
CDR3 DNA: TGTGCCAGCAGGACCCCGGGACAGCTCTATGGCTACACCTTC

J gene: TRBJ1-2
D gene: NA
clone size: NA
V gene: TRBV2
CDR3 protein: CARTGGPPYGYTF
CDR3 DNA: TGTGCCAGAACCGGTGGCCCCCCCTACGGCTACACCTTC

J gene: TRBJ2-3
D gene: TRBD1
clone size: NA
V gene: TRBV29-1
CDR3 protein: CSVDTRGTGRVDTQYF
CDR3 DNA: TGCAGCGTGGACACCCGTGGGACAGGGAGAGTAGATACGCAGTATTTT

J gene: TRBJ2-2
D gene: NA
clone size: NA
V gene: TRBV11-2
CDR3 protein: CASSLTVTGELFF
CDR3 DNA: TGTGCCAGCAGCCTGACAGTAACCGGGGAGCTGTTTTTT

J gene: TRBJ2-1
D gene: TRBD2
clone size: few
V gene: TRBV9
CDR3 protein: CASSVDPSGSDEQFF
CDR3 DNA: TGTGCCAGCAGCGTAGACCCTAGCGGGAGTGATGAGCAGTTCTTC

J gene: TRBJ2-7
D gene: NA
clone size: NA
V gene: TRBV7-2
CDR3 protein: CASAWGRNEQYF
CDR3 DNA: TGTGCCAGCGCCTGGGGGCGGAACGAGCAGTACTTC

J gene: TRBJ2-7
D gene: NA
clone size: few
V gene: TRBV6-5
CDR3 protein: CASNRQEEQYF
CDR3 DNA: TGTGCCAGCAACCGCCAGGAGGAGCAGTACTTC

J gene: TRBJ1-3
D gene: NA
clone size: NA
V gene: TRBV5-5
CDR3 protein: CASSLGRSGNTIYF
CDR3 DNA: TGTGCCAGCAGCTTAGGCAGGAGTGGAAACACCATATATTTT

J gene: TRBJ2-1
D gene: NA
clone size: NA
V gene: TRBV28
CDR3 protein: CASSFGGMEQFF
CDR3 DNA: TGTGCCAGCAGTTTTGGTGGTATGGAGCAGTTCTTC

J gene: TRBJ2-2
D gene: NA
clone size: NA
V gene: TRBV29-1
CDR3 protein: CSVRGWGTGELFF
CDR3 DNA: TGCAGCGTGAGAGGTTGGGGAACCGGGGAGCTGTTTTTT

J gene: TRBJ2-1
D gene: TRBD2
clone size: NA
V gene: TRBV11-3
CDR3 protein: CASSQNSGTSGRNEQFF
CDR3 DNA: TGTGCCAGCAGCCAAAACTCCGGGACTAGCGGTCGGAATGAGCAGTTCTTC

J gene: TRBJ1-5
D gene: NA
clone size: NA
V gene: TRBV28
CDR3 protein: CASSSFQPQHF
CDR3 DNA: TGTGCCAGCAGTTCCTTCCAGCCCCAGCATTTT